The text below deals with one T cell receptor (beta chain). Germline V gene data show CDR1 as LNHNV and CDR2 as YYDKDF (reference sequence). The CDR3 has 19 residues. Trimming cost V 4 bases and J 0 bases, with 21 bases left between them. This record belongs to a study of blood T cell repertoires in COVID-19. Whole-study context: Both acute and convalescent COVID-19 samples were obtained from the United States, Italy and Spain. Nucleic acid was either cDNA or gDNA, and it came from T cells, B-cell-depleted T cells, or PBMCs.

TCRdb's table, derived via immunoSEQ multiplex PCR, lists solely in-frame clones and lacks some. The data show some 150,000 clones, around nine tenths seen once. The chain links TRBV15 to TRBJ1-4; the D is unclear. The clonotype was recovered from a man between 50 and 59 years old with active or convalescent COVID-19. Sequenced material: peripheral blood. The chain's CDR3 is CATSTRDSPTAATNEKLFF. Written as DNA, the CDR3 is TGTGCCACCAGCACCCGGGATAGTCCCACCGCGGCAACTAATGAAAAACTGTTTTTT.